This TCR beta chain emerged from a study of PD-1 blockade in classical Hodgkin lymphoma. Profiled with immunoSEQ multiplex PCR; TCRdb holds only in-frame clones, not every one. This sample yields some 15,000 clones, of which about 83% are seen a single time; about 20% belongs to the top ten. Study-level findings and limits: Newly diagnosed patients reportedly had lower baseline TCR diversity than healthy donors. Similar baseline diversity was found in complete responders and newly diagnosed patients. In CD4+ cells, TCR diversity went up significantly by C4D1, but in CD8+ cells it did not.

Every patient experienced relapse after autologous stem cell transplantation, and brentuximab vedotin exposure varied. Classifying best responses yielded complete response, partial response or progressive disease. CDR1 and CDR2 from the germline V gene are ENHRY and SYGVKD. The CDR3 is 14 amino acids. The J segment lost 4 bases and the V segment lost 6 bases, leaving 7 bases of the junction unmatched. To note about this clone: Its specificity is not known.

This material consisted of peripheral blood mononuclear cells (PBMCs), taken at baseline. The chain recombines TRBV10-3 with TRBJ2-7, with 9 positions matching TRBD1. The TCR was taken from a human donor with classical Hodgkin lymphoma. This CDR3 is CAIRGDRAGYEQYF. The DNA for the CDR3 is TGTGCCATCAGGGGGGACAGGGCTGGGTACGAGCAGTACTTC.